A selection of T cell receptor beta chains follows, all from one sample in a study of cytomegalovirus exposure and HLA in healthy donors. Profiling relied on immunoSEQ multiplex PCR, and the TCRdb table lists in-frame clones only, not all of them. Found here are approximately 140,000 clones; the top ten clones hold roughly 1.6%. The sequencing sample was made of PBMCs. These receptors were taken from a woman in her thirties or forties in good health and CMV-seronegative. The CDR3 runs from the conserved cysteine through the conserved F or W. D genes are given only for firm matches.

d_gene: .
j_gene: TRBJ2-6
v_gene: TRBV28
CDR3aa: CAIPLSSGANVLTF
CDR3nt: TGTGCCATACCCTTGAGCTCTGGGGCCAACGTCCTGACTTTC

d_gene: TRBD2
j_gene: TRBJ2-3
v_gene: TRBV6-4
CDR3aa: CASSELAGSTDTQYF
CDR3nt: TGTGCCAGCAGTGAACTAGCGGGTAGCACAGATACGCAGTATTTT

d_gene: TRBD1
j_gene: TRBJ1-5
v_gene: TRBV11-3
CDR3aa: CASSFLAWDRLINQPQHF
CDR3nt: TGTGCCAGCAGCTTCCTCGCCTGGGACAGACTAATCAATCAGCCCCAGCATTTT

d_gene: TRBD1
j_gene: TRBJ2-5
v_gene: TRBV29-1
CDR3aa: CSVPDRVEETQYF
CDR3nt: TGCAGCGTTCCGGACAGGGTAGAAGAGACCCAGTACTTC

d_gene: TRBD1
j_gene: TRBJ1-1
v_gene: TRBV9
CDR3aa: CASSAGQGVGAEAFF
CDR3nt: TGTGCCAGCAGCGCCGGACAGGGAGTAGGGGCTGAAGCTTTCTTT

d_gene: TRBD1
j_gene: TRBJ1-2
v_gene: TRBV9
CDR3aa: CASSSGTGRGYGYTF
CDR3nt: TGTGCCAGCAGCTCAGGGACAGGACGGGGCTATGGCTACACCTTC

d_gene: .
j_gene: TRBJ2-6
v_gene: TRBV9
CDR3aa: CASSVALGRKSSGANVLTF
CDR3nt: TGTGCCAGCAGCGTAGCTTTGGGGCGTAAGAGCTCTGGGGCCAACGTCCTGACTTTC

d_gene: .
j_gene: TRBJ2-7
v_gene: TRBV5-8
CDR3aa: CASSRVGRDYEQYF
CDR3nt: TGTGCCAGCAGCCGCGTAGGACGGGACTACGAGCAGTACTTC

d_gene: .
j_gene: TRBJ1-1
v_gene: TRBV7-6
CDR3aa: CASSSQGNTEAFF
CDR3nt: TGTGCCAGCAGCTCACAGGGGAACACTGAAGCTTTCTTT

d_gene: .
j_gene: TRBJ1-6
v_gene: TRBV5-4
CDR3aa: CASSLEGRRTGTPLHF
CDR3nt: TGTGCCAGCAGCTTGGAAGGCAGACGTACGGGTACACCCCTCCACTTT

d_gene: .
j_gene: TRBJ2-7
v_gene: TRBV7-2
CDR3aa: CASSSRDKLYEQYF
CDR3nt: TGTGCCAGCAGCTCCCGGGACAAGCTCTACGAGCAGTACTTC

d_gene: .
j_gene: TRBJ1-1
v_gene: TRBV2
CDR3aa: CASINRDSRNTEAFF
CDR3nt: TGTGCCAGCATTAATAGAGACAGTAGGAACACTGAAGCTTTCTTT

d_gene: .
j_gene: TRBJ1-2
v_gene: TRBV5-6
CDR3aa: CASSRDSYGYTF
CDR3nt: TGTGCCAGCTCGAGGGACTCCTATGGCTACACCTTC

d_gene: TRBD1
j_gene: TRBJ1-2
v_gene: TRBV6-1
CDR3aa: CATPSKTTGGGGYTF
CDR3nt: TGTGCCACCCCGAGCAAAACGACAGGGGGTGGTGGCTACACCTTC

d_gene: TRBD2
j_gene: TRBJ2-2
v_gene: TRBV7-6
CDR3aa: CASSTEPGGAGELFF
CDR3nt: TGTGCCAGCAGCACGGAACCGGGGGGGGCCGGGGAGCTGTTTTTT

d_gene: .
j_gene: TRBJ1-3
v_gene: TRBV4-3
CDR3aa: CASSQVHGGTGNTIYF
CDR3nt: TGCGCCAGCAGCCAAGTTCACGGGGGAACTGGAAACACCATATATTTT

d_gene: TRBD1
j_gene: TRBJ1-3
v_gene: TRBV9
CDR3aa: CASSGWTGGDTIYF
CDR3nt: TGTGCCAGCAGCGGATGGACAGGGGGCGACACCATATATTTT

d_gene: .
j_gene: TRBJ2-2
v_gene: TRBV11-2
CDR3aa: CASSFPSEVELFF
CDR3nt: TGTGCCAGCAGCTTCCCCAGCGAGGTGGAGCTGTTTTTT

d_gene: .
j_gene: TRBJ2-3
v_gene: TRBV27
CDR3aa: CASSLKVRTDSTDTQYF
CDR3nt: TGTGCCAGCAGTTTAAAGGTTCGGACAGATAGCACAGATACGCAGTATTTT

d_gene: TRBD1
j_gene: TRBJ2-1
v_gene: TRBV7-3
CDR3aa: CASSLGRGRNEQFF
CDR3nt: TGTGCCAGCAGCTTAGGCAGGGGGCGGAATGAGCAGTTCTTC

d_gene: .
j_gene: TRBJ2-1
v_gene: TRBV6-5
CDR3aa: CASTRSGVAYNEQFF
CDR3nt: TGTGCCAGCACCAGGTCAGGGGTGGCCTACAATGAGCAGTTCTTC

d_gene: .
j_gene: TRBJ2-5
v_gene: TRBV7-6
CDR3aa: CASSLRTLQETQYF
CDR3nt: TGTGCCAGCAGCCTTCGGACACTACAAGAGACCCAGTACTTC

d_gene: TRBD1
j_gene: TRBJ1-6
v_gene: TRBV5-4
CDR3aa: CASSLSGTGRNSPLHF
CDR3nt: TGTGCCAGCAGCCTTTCCGGGACAGGACGTAATTCACCCCTCCACTTT

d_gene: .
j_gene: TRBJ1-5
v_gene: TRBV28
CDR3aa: CASSFPRQFRAPRPQHF
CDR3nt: TGTGCCAGCAGTTTTCCTCGTCAATTCAGGGCCCCTCGGCCCCAGCATTTT

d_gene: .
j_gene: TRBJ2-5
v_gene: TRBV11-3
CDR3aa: CASSLWTQETQYF
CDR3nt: TGTGCCAGCAGCTTATGGACTCAAGAGACCCAGTACTTC

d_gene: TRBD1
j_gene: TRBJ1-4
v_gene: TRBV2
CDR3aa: CASTGQGREKLFF
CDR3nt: TGTGCCAGCACCGGACAGGGAAGGGAAAAACTGTTTTTT

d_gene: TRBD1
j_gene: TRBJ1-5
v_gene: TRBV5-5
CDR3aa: CASSQRSTGLDQPQHF
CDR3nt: TGTGCCAGCAGCCAAAGATCGACAGGGCTGGATCAGCCCCAGCATTTT

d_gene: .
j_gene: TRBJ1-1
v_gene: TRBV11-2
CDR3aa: CASSRQLTEAFF
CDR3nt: TGTGCCAGCAGCCGACAGCTGACTGAAGCTTTCTTT

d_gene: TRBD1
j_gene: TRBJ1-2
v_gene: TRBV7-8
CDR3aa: CASSPGQGYYGYTF
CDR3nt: TGTGCCAGCAGCCCAGGACAGGGCTACTATGGCTACACCTTC

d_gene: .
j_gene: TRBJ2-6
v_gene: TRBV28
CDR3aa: CATSTSSGANVLTF
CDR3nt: TGTGCCACTTCGACTTCCTCTGGGGCCAACGTCCTGACTTTC

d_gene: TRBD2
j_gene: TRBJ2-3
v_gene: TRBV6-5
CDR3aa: CASSSAGRGADTQYF
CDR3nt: TGTGCCAGCAGTTCCGCAGGCCGGGGGGCAGATACGCAGTATTTT

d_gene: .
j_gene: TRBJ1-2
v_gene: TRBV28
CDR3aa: CASRRSNYGYTF
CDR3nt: TGTGCCAGCAGGAGATCAAACTATGGCTACACCTTC

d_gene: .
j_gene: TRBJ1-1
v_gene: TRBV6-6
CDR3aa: CASRPSGGGTVF
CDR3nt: TGTGCCAGCAGACCCTCTGGGGGGGGAACGGTCTTT

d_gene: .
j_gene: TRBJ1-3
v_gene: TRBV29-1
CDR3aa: CSGRRSGAGNTIYF
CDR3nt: TGCAGCGGGCGGAGGTCCGGGGCTGGAAACACCATATATTTT

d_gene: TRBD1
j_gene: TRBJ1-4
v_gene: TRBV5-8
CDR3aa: CASTHGRDRNEKLFF
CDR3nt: TGTGCCAGCACTCATGGCCGGGACAGGAATGAAAAACTGTTTTTT

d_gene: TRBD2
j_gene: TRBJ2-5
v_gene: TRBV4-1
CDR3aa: CASSQVAGGPRYF
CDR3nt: TGCGCCAGCAGCCAAGTGGCGGGGGGGCCCCGGTACTTC

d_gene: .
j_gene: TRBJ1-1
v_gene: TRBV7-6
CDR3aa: CASSADSNTEAFF
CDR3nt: TGTGCCAGCAGCGCGGACAGCAACACTGAAGCTTTCTTT

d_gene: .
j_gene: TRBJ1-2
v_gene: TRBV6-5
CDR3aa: CASSYGPYGYTF
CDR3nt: TGTGCCAGCAGTTACGGGCCTTATGGCTACACCTTC

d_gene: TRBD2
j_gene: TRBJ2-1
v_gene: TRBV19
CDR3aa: CASSGTSGGSYNEQFF
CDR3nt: TGTGCCAGTAGTGGGACTAGCGGGGGCTCCTACAATGAGCAGTTCTTC

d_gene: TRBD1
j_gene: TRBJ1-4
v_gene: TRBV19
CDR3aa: CASSPTGGTRVELFF
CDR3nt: TGTGCCAGTAGTCCCACAGGGGGCACGAGAGTAGAACTGTTTTTT

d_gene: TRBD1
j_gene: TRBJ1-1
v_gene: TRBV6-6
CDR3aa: CATQKGAHTEAFF
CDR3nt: TGTGCCACCCAGAAGGGGGCACACACTGAAGCTTTCTTT

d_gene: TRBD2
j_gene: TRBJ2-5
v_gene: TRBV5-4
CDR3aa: CASSPGGATETQYF
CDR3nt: TGTGCCAGCAGCCCCGGGGGGGCAACAGAGACCCAGTACTTC

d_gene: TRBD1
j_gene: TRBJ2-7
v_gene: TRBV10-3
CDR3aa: CAISRTGGYYEQYF
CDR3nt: TGTGCCATCAGTAGGACAGGGGGATACTACGAGCAGTACTTC

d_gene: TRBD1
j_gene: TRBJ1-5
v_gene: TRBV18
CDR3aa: CASSPQSGTGGQPQHF
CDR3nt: TGTGCCAGCTCACCCCAATCCGGGACAGGGGGACAGCCCCAGCATTTT

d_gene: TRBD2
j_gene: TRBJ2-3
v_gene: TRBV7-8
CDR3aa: CASSHRTSGGHSTDTQYF
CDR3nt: TGTGCCAGCAGCCACAGGACTAGCGGGGGCCACAGCACAGATACGCAGTATTTT

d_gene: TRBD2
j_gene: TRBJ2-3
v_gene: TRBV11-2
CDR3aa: CASRAGLAGTDTQYF
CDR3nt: TGTGCCAGCCGCGCGGGACTAGCGGGGACAGATACGCAGTATTTT

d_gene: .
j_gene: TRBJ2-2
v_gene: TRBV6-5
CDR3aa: CASTPGFGELFF
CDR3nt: TGTGCCAGCACCCCGGGGTTCGGGGAGCTGTTTTTT

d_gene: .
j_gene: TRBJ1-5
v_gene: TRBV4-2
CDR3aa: CASSQVYGGVSNQPQHF
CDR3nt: TGTGCCAGCAGCCAAGTCTATGGGGGCGTTAGCAATCAGCCCCAGCATTTT

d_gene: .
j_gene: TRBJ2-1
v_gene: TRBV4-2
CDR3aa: CASSQDATAGFHNEQFF
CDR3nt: TGTGCCAGCAGCCAAGATGCGACGGCAGGGTTTCACAATGAGCAGTTCTTC